This is a list of T cell receptor beta chains from one sample in a study of cytomegalovirus exposure and HLA in healthy donors. TCRdb's copy holds only in-frame clones and misses some; the assay was immunoSEQ multiplex PCR. The sample lists 50,000 to 65,000 clones; more than 85% were seen once. The source material was PBMCs. The source of these receptors is a woman younger than 30 in good health and CMV-seropositive. CDR3s include the opening cysteine and the closing phenylalanine or tryptophan. Each record gives: CDR3 DNA, CDR3 protein, clone size, J gene, V gene, CDR3 length, D gene. The D gene is left open where the match is weak. Clone size is stated in some rows and not others, as once, few, many or a class when expanded.

CDR3 DNA: TGCAGCGTCGAGGGGACAGTGCCATTC; CDR3 protein: CSVEGTVPF; clone size: .; J gene: TRBJ1-2; V gene: TRBV29-1; CDR3 length: 9; D gene: TRBD1
CDR3 DNA: TGTGCCAGCAGTTCAGGACTAGCATCCGAGACCCAGTACTTC; CDR3 protein: CASSSGLASETQYF; clone size: .; J gene: TRBJ2-5; V gene: TRBV28; CDR3 length: 14; D gene: TRBD2
CDR3 DNA: TGTGCCAGCAGTTTATCGTGGACAGGCACAGATACGCAGTATTTT; CDR3 protein: CASSLSWTGTDTQYF; clone size: .; J gene: TRBJ2-3; V gene: TRBV27; CDR3 length: 15; D gene: .
CDR3 DNA: TGTGCCTGGAGATACTCCGTGAACACTGAAGCTTTCTTT; CDR3 protein: CAWRYSVNTEAFF; clone size: .; J gene: TRBJ1-1; V gene: TRBV30; CDR3 length: 13; D gene: .
CDR3 DNA: TGTGCCAGCAGTTCCCGGGGTGGCGGTCAGCCCCAGCATTTT; CDR3 protein: CASSSRGGGQPQHF; clone size: .; J gene: TRBJ1-5; V gene: TRBV28; CDR3 length: 14; D gene: .
CDR3 DNA: TGTGCCAGCAGTATAGCGGGAGGGCCCTACGAGCAGTACTTC; CDR3 protein: CASSIAGGPYEQYF; clone size: .; J gene: TRBJ2-7; V gene: TRBV27; CDR3 length: 14; D gene: TRBD2
CDR3 DNA: TGTGCCACCAGCAGAGTTAGGACAACGTCCGGGGAGCAGTACTTC; CDR3 protein: CATSRVRTTSGEQYF; clone size: .; J gene: TRBJ2-7; V gene: TRBV15; CDR3 length: 15; D gene: .
CDR3 DNA: TGTGCCAGCAGCTTGGGCAGCAGACAAGAGACCCAGTACTTC; CDR3 protein: CASSLGSRQETQYF; clone size: .; J gene: TRBJ2-5; V gene: TRBV11-1; CDR3 length: 14; D gene: .
CDR3 DNA: TGCGCCAGCAGCTTGTCAGGCAATGAGCAGTTCTTC; CDR3 protein: CASSLSGNEQFF; clone size: once; J gene: TRBJ2-1; V gene: TRBV5-1; CDR3 length: 12; D gene: .
CDR3 DNA: TGTGCCAGTAGTATAGGCCTATTGGGGGAGCTGTTTTTT; CDR3 protein: CASSIGLLGELFF; clone size: .; J gene: TRBJ2-2; V gene: TRBV19; CDR3 length: 13; D gene: .
CDR3 DNA: TGTGCCAGCAGCCAATCGGGGGGGATGAGCTCCTACAATGAGCAGTTCTTC; CDR3 protein: CASSQSGGMSSYNEQFF; clone size: .; J gene: TRBJ2-1; V gene: TRBV16; CDR3 length: 17; D gene: TRBD2
CDR3 DNA: TGTGCCAGCAGCTTAGGACAGGGGATTACAGATACGCAGTATTTT; CDR3 protein: CASSLGQGITDTQYF; clone size: once; J gene: TRBJ2-3; V gene: TRBV6-5; CDR3 length: 15; D gene: TRBD1
CDR3 DNA: TGTGCCAGCAGCTCCGACGACAGATTTTCTGGGGCCAACGTCCTGACTTTC; CDR3 protein: CASSSDDRFSGANVLTF; clone size: .; J gene: TRBJ2-6; V gene: TRBV7-8; CDR3 length: 17; D gene: .
CDR3 DNA: TGTGCCAGCAGTGCCCGGACAGTCTACGAGCAGTACTTC; CDR3 protein: CASSARTVYEQYF; clone size: .; J gene: TRBJ2-7; V gene: TRBV25-1; CDR3 length: 13; D gene: .
CDR3 DNA: TGTGCCAGCAGCTCCTCAACTAGCGGCAATGAGCAGTTCTTC; CDR3 protein: CASSSSTSGNEQFF; clone size: .; J gene: TRBJ2-1; V gene: TRBV7-6; CDR3 length: 14; D gene: TRBD2
CDR3 DNA: TGTGCCAGCAGTTCCTTCACTAGCGGTCTCGCCCTGTATTTT; CDR3 protein: CASSSFTSGLALYF; clone size: .; J gene: TRBJ2-3; V gene: TRBV27; CDR3 length: 14; D gene: TRBD2
CDR3 DNA: TGTGCCAGCAGTCCGCGGACAGGAAAGGATGGCTACACCTTC; CDR3 protein: CASSPRTGKDGYTF; clone size: .; J gene: TRBJ1-2; V gene: TRBV27; CDR3 length: 14; D gene: TRBD1
CDR3 DNA: TGTGCCAGCAGTTTTTTACGACCGACATCACAGGGACGAAACTATGGCTACACCTTC; CDR3 protein: CASSFLRPTSQGRNYGYTF; clone size: .; J gene: TRBJ1-2; V gene: TRBV27; CDR3 length: 19; D gene: .
CDR3 DNA: TGTGCCAGCAGTCCATCCCTGGGACAGCAATATGGCTACACCTTC; CDR3 protein: CASSPSLGQQYGYTF; clone size: .; J gene: TRBJ1-2; V gene: TRBV6-5; CDR3 length: 15; D gene: TRBD1
CDR3 DNA: TGTGCCAGCAGATCCGCAGGGGGCGCTTCGGGCTACACCTTC; CDR3 protein: CASRSAGGASGYTF; clone size: once; J gene: TRBJ1-2; V gene: TRBV7-8; CDR3 length: 14; D gene: TRBD1
CDR3 DNA: TGTGCCAGTAGTATTCAGCAGGGTAACAATTCACCCCTCCACTTT; CDR3 protein: CASSIQQGNNSPLHF; clone size: .; J gene: TRBJ1-6; V gene: TRBV19; CDR3 length: 15; D gene: .
CDR3 DNA: TGTGCCAGCAGCCCAGAGCGAAACAGGGACCCTAACTATGGCTACACCTTC; CDR3 protein: CASSPERNRDPNYGYTF; clone size: .; J gene: TRBJ1-2; V gene: TRBV21-1; CDR3 length: 17; D gene: .
CDR3 DNA: TGTGCCAGCAGTGCCCCCGGGGAATTTAATGAAAAACTGTTTTTT; CDR3 protein: CASSAPGEFNEKLFF; clone size: .; J gene: TRBJ1-4; V gene: TRBV28; CDR3 length: 15; D gene: .
CDR3 DNA: TGTGCCAGCAGACAAGCGGGGCCAGCCTACGAGCAGTACTTC; CDR3 protein: CASRQAGPAYEQYF; clone size: .; J gene: TRBJ2-7; V gene: TRBV27; CDR3 length: 14; D gene: TRBD2
CDR3 DNA: TGTGCCAGCAGAACTAGCTATGGCTACACCTTC; CDR3 protein: CASRTSYGYTF; clone size: .; J gene: TRBJ1-2; V gene: TRBV6-5; CDR3 length: 11; D gene: .
CDR3 DNA: TGTGCCAGCAGCTTATCAGGGACTAGCTTTACAGATACGCAGTATTTT; CDR3 protein: CASSLSGTSFTDTQYF; clone size: once; J gene: TRBJ2-3; V gene: TRBV7-8; CDR3 length: 16; D gene: TRBD2
CDR3 DNA: TGTGCCAGTACACCCACCGCGGACATTATAGACGGCTACACCTTC; CDR3 protein: CASTPTADIIDGYTF; clone size: .; J gene: TRBJ1-2; V gene: TRBV19; CDR3 length: 15; D gene: .
CDR3 DNA: TGTGCCAGCCAGGACAGTGGCAATCAGCCCCAGCATTTT; CDR3 protein: CASQDSGNQPQHF; clone size: .; J gene: TRBJ1-5; V gene: TRBV19; CDR3 length: 13; D gene: .
CDR3 DNA: TGTGCCAGCAGCCTAAGCGGGGGGGCCGTCTATGAGACCCAGTACTTC; CDR3 protein: CASSLSGGAVYETQYF; clone size: few; J gene: TRBJ2-5; V gene: TRBV7-2; CDR3 length: 16; D gene: TRBD2
CDR3 DNA: TGTGCCAGCGCACAGGTAGCAGATACGCAGTATTTT; CDR3 protein: CASAQVADTQYF; clone size: .; J gene: TRBJ2-3; V gene: TRBV27; CDR3 length: 12; D gene: .
CDR3 DNA: TGTGCCAGCAGCCCCCCCGAGGCGATGTCTGAAGCTTTCTTT; CDR3 protein: CASSPPEAMSEAFF; clone size: .; J gene: TRBJ1-1; V gene: TRBV7-9; CDR3 length: 14; D gene: .
CDR3 DNA: TGTGCCTGGGGTAGGGAGGTCGGGGGTCAGTACTTC; CDR3 protein: CAWGREVGGQYF; clone size: .; J gene: TRBJ2-7; V gene: TRBV30; CDR3 length: 12; D gene: .
CDR3 DNA: TGTGCCAGCAGCTCCACGTGGGGGGGTGGCACAGATACGCAGTATTTT; CDR3 protein: CASSSTWGGGTDTQYF; clone size: .; J gene: TRBJ2-3; V gene: TRBV5-5; CDR3 length: 16; D gene: TRBD2
CDR3 DNA: TGTGCCAGCAGTAAACAGGGAAGTGGGACCGGGGAGCTGTTTTTT; CDR3 protein: CASSKQGSGTGELFF; clone size: .; J gene: TRBJ2-2; V gene: TRBV6-1; CDR3 length: 15; D gene: .
CDR3 DNA: TGCGCCAGGACAGGGGGCAAGGAGACCCAGTACTTC; CDR3 protein: CARTGGKETQYF; clone size: .; J gene: TRBJ2-5; V gene: TRBV23-1; CDR3 length: 12; D gene: TRBD1
CDR3 DNA: TGTGCCAGCACCCCTCCCTCGGACAGTCGGGTAGGCTACACCTTC; CDR3 protein: CASTPPSDSRVGYTF; clone size: .; J gene: TRBJ1-2; V gene: TRBV28; CDR3 length: 15; D gene: .
CDR3 DNA: TGCAGCGTTGAAGACGGACAGGGGGCCCCCCCCTACGAGCAGTACTTC; CDR3 protein: CSVEDGQGAPPYEQYF; clone size: once; J gene: TRBJ2-7; V gene: TRBV29-1; CDR3 length: 16; D gene: TRBD1
CDR3 DNA: TGTGCCAGCAGTTCCGGGACAGGGGGATCAGATACGCAGTATTTT; CDR3 protein: CASSSGTGGSDTQYF; clone size: few; J gene: TRBJ2-3; V gene: TRBV6-1; CDR3 length: 15; D gene: TRBD1
CDR3 DNA: TGTGCCAGCGCTCCAGTGGGGGCTGGGGAGACCCAGTACTTC; CDR3 protein: CASAPVGAGETQYF; clone size: .; J gene: TRBJ2-5; V gene: TRBV6-5; CDR3 length: 14; D gene: .
CDR3 DNA: TGCGCCAGCAGCCTGAGCCGGGACATGGACTATGGCTACACCTTC; CDR3 protein: CASSLSRDMDYGYTF; clone size: .; J gene: TRBJ1-2; V gene: TRBV4-3; CDR3 length: 15; D gene: .
CDR3 DNA: TGTGCCAGCTCACTCTATAAGACAGGGATGACCGGGGAGCTGTTTTTT; CDR3 protein: CASSLYKTGMTGELFF; clone size: once; J gene: TRBJ2-2; V gene: TRBV18; CDR3 length: 16; D gene: TRBD1
CDR3 DNA: TGTGCCAGCAGTTTATATGGACAGCTGCAGAATCAGCCCCAGCATTTT; CDR3 protein: CASSLYGQLQNQPQHF; clone size: .; J gene: TRBJ1-5; V gene: TRBV28; CDR3 length: 16; D gene: .
CDR3 DNA: TGTGCCAGCAGTTACGGATGGGGACAGAGGAACACTGAAGCTTTCTTT; CDR3 protein: CASSYGWGQRNTEAFF; clone size: .; J gene: TRBJ1-1; V gene: TRBV6-6; CDR3 length: 16; D gene: TRBD1
CDR3 DNA: TGTGCCAGCTCACCACTCACAGGGGGACTAACTGCCTACGAGCAGTACTTC; CDR3 protein: CASSPLTGGLTAYEQYF; clone size: .; J gene: TRBJ2-7; V gene: TRBV18; CDR3 length: 17; D gene: .
CDR3 DNA: TGCGCCAGCAGCTCGTTTCAGACAGGGGGCGAGTTAGATACGCAGTATTTT; CDR3 protein: CASSSFQTGGELDTQYF; clone size: .; J gene: TRBJ2-3; V gene: TRBV5-1; CDR3 length: 17; D gene: TRBD1
CDR3 DNA: TGCGCCAGCAGCTTGACAGGGGCCGGGGAGCTGTTTTTT; CDR3 protein: CASSLTGAGELFF; clone size: .; J gene: TRBJ2-2; V gene: TRBV4-1; CDR3 length: 13; D gene: TRBD1
CDR3 DNA: TGCGCCAGCAGCCAAGAGAGCTTAGCGGATTACGAGCAGTACTTC; CDR3 protein: CASSQESLADYEQYF; clone size: .; J gene: TRBJ2-7; V gene: TRBV4-1; CDR3 length: 15; D gene: .
CDR3 DNA: TGTGCCAGCAGTGAAGCGGAGATGATAGGGAGAAAACTGTTTTTT; CDR3 protein: CASSEAEMIGRKLFF; clone size: once; J gene: TRBJ1-4; V gene: TRBV2; CDR3 length: 15; D gene: .
CDR3 DNA: TGTGCCAGCAGTTCCCAGTCTGGGAACACTGAAGCTTTCTTT; CDR3 protein: CASSSQSGNTEAFF; clone size: .; J gene: TRBJ1-1; V gene: TRBV7-2; CDR3 length: 14; D gene: .
CDR3 DNA: TGCGCCAGCAGCTTGACCACGGGACAGGCGGGGAATCAAGCTTTCTTT; CDR3 protein: CASSLTTGQAGNQAFF; clone size: .; J gene: TRBJ1-1; V gene: TRBV5-1; CDR3 length: 16; D gene: TRBD1